One T cell receptor beta chain is described in this entry. The target of this receptor is not known. One base away there is no much larger clone; base qualities are not given. The CDR3 sequence holds 16 residues, the cysteine and phenylalanine included. The DNA shown is the 48-base CDR3, in frame from base 1. Based on the germline V gene (reference sequence), the CDR1 and CDR2 sequences are SGHNT and YYREEE. Between the V and J ends, shortened by 4 bases and 1 base respectively, the junction contains 18 bases. Library method: the immunoSEQ multiplex PCR assay. This immuneACCESS table, as held by TCRdb, lists in-frame sequences with V and J called but not all clones. Of the missing ones, under half trace to an unresolved V gene in checked studies; the others have no known cause. This sample comprises over 450,000 clones, around 78% of them detected only once. The top ten clonotypes cover about 0.012% of the sample.

The sample belongs to a study of shared T cell receptors in the human thymus (dated by TCRdb to the early 2020s). About the full investigation: The study examined how self-reactive, shared T-cell receptor alpha chains are generated in the human thymus.

The sample was also linked to a second study, of human thymus T cells. The second study also describes: Donors were immunologically healthy infants undergoing open corrective cardiac surgery for congenital heart defects in Finland. Thymus tissue was obtained as surgical resects removed during corrective cardiac surgery. V and J gene segment usage appeared biased in both thymic and peripheral blood repertoires. Highly overlapping thymic TCR repertoires among unrelated individuals were reported in the related research. The study described the TCR alpha and beta repertoires in eight or nine infant thymus samples and a few matching peripheral blood samples. Donor ages ranged from about 7 to 244 days, and the cohort comprised about 6 male and two female infants. After being mechanically released from the tissue, thymocytes were kept at -70 degrees C in pellets of 10-30 million cells. A QIAsymphony instrument was used to extract genomic DNA from frozen cell pellets. The immunoSEQ multiplex PCR assay was used to amplify the TCRB and TCRAD loci from a standardized amount of quality-controlled genomic DNA. Amplicons spanned the V(D)J region at a length sufficient to cover the CDR3 and identify V and J genes. Amplicon sequencing was performed on an Illumina platform through the commercial immunoSEQ service. Primer bias and sequencing errors were corrected as previously described, and TCRAD and TCRB were defined on the basis of the IMGT database. Analysis of the repertoires was done with immunoSEQ Analyzer 3.0 and VDJTools and included basic statistics, V/J segment usage, diversity estimates, rarefaction and pairwise overlap. Chao1, ChaoE, Efron-Thisted, Shannon and inverse Simpson indices were used to estimate diversity, which was also estimated on datasets down-sampled to the smallest sample. For repertoire overlap, CDR3 nucleotide sequence, V gene and J gene had to match strictly, and clustering was done by Jaccard-based multidimensional scaling. On average, thymus samples gave 750,000 to 950,000 unique TCRB clonotypes, whereas blood samples gave 75,000 to 85,000.

The clonotype was recovered from a boy under two years old with a congenital heart defect. Donor details come from another sample of the same person, matched by shared clones. The sequence is built from TRBV5-4 and TRBJ2-7; the D region possibly corresponds to TRBD2 (5 bases align). Sequencing was done on a sample of thymocytes. The DNA reads TGTGCCAGCAGCAGCATTAGCGCCAAGGCGTCCTACGAGCAGTACTTC. This yields the protein CASSSISAKASYEQYF.